These 12 T cell receptor beta chains originate from one sample sequenced in a study of T cell responses to AZD1222 COVID-19 vaccine. Generated by immunoSEQ multiplex PCR, the TCRdb table keeps only in-frame clones and is missing some. The table shows roughly 150,000 clones, with 70% to 90% occurring only once. The source was peripheral blood, collected on day 0 of AZD1222 vaccination. The source of these receptors is an adult in good health.

The chain has TRBV19 and TRBJ2-1; D not resolved. Trimming removed 5 bases at V and 8 bases at J, with 16 bases between. This CDR3 has 14 residues. Per the germline V gene, CDR1 is LNHDA and CDR2 is SQIVND (reference sequence). In nucleotides, the CDR3 is TGTGCCAGTAGTCCCCCCCCCAGGAACGATGAGCAGTTCTTC. Encoded protein: CASSPPPRNDEQFF.

The V call is TRBV28, the J call TRBJ2-3, with D unresolved. The CDR3 consists of 11 residues. CDR1 and CDR2 (germline): MDHEN, SYDVKM. The V gene lost 3 bases and the J gene lost 6 bases, with 4 bases spanning the gap. CDR3 sequence reads: CASSLEDTQYF. CDR3 nucleotides: TGTGCCAGCAGTTTGGAGGATACGCAGTATTTT.

The rearrangement uses TRBV27 and TRBJ1-2; no reliable D call. This CDR3 is built from 13 residues. With 2 bases removed from V and 1 base from J, the gap between germline ends came to 5 bases. Germline V lookup: CDR1 MNHEY, CDR2 SMNVEV (reference sequence). The chain's CDR3 is CASSLRVNYGYTF. In DNA form, the CDR3 reads TGTGCCAGCAGTTTAAGGGTTAACTATGGCTACACCTTC.

The CDR3 DNA follows: TGTGCCAGTTCTGACCGGGGCATCGGGAACACCGGGGAGCTGTTTTTT. Amino acids: CASSDRGIGNTGELFF. V and J are TRBV28 and TRBJ2-2; the D call may be TRBD1 or TRBD2 (5 bases each). The CDR3 loop spans 16 amino acids. CDR1 and CDR2 from the germline V gene are MDHEN and SYDVKM. V shed 9 bases and J shed 1 base, with 18 bases lying between them.

Comments on this clone: At one end, the junction sequence differs from germline, possibly due to a read error. V is TRBV7-9 and J is TRBJ2-1; TRBD2 aligns across 8 bases. This CDR3 is built from 14 residues. Germline CDR1 and CDR2: SEHNR and FQNEAQ (reference sequence). CDR3 protein: CASSLAGPYNEQFF. CDR3 DNA: TGTGCCAGCAGCCTAGCGGGCCCGTACAATGAGCAGTTCTTC.

The V and J genes are TRBV2 and TRBJ2-7; no reliable D call. Looked up from germline, CDR1 is SNHLY and CDR2 is FYNNEI. The CDR3 runs 16 residues. The V gene lost 5 bases and the J gene lost 6 bases, with 23 bases spanning the gap. The CDR3 nucleotides are TGTGCCAGCAGTCCTGTTCGGCCCGACTTCGGGCTCGAGCAGTACTTC. It yields the protein CASSPVRPDFGLEQYF.

This sequence joins TRBV28 and TRBJ1-5; 8 positions agree with TRBD1. The junction had 3 bases not matched to a gene; V was cut back by 5 bases and J by 3 bases. The CDR3 length is 14 residues. CDR1 is MDHEN, CDR2 SYDVKM, per germline. The CDR3 region is CASSETGANQPQHF. Here the CDR3 DNA reads TGTGCCAGCAGTGAGACAGGGGCCAATCAGCCCCAGCATTTT. The variable domain in full, completed from reference TRBV28 and TRBJ1-5, reads DVKVTQSSRYLVKRTGEKVFLECVQDMDHENMFWYRQDPGLGLRLIYFSYDVKMKEKGDIPEGYSVSREKKERFSLILESASTNQTSMYLCASSETGANQPQHFGDGTRLSIL.

The chain is built from TRBV3-1 (or the pseudogene TRBV3-2) and TRBJ1-1; no definite D call. This CDR3 has 15 amino acids. Germline loops: CDR1 LGHDT, CDR2 YNNKEL (reference sequence). V was clipped by 5 bases and J by 2 bases, with 15 bases between them. The CDR3 loop reads CASSVVRGPNTEAFF. The CDR3 region has the DNA TGTGCCAGCAGCGTGGTCCGAGGACCCAACACTGAAGCTTTCTTT.

The chain combines TRBV9 with TRBJ2-7; 9 nucleotides align to TRBD2. The CDR3 extends over 19 amino acids. With 2 bases clipped from V and 3 bases from J, the junction kept 18 bases outside the gene matches. Germline assignment: CDR1 SGDLS and CDR2 YYNGEE. As DNA, the CDR3 is TGTGCCAGCAGCGTTCTCCTAGCGGGACCTCTGGGCGCCCACTACGAGCAGTACTTC. Residues: CASSVLLAGPLGAHYEQYF. The variable domain in full, with the rest retrieved from reference TRBV9 and TRBJ2-7, is DSGVTQTPKHLITATGQRVTLRCSPRSGDLSVYWYQQSLDQGLQFLIQYYNGEERAKGNILERFSAQQFPDLHSELNLSSLELGDSALYFCASSVLLAGPLGAHYEQYFGPGTRLTVT.

This clone was seen only once. V and J are TRBV28 and TRBJ2-7; perhaps TRBD2 as D (5 bases). From germline, CDR1 is MDHEN and CDR2 SYDVKM. CDR3 length equals 14 residues. V shed 6 bases and J shed 5 bases, with 17 bases lying between them. The CDR3 region is CASSFVEAGHEQYF. Written as DNA, the CDR3 is TGTGCCAGCAGCTTTGTGGAGGCCGGCCACGAGCAGTACTTC.

This clone was found a few times. The chain has TRBV5-1 and TRBJ1-2; TRBD1 aligns across 7 bases. The CDR3 length is 14 residues. Trimming took 0 bases from V and 8 from J; bases not matched to a gene: 7. Germline values: CDR1 SGHRS, CDR2 YFSETQ. The CDR3 nucleotides are TGCGCCAGCAGCTTGGAGGGGGCTTTTGGAGGCTACACCTTC. Translation: CASSLEGAFGGYTF.

J is TRBJ1-2 and V is TRBV2, with a tentative D call TRBD1 (5 bases). The CDR3 loop spans 16 amino acids. Trimming stripped 3 bases from V and 7 bases from J, with 21 bases between. Germline values: CDR1 SNHLY, CDR2 FYNNEI. CDR3 DNA: TGTGCCAGCAGTGAGAGGGCCTCAGGGAGAAGGGGTGGCTACACCTTC. Protein product: CASSERASGRRGGYTF.